This is a list of T cell receptor beta chains from one sample in a study of blood T cell repertoires in COVID-19. Data came from immunoSEQ multiplex PCR; TCRdb stores just in-frame clones and leaves some out. The table lists about 90,000 clones, about nine tenths of them singletons. Source material: peripheral blood. The receptors originated from a male donor with acute or convalescent COVID-19. Both conserved end residues are part of each CDR3. A D gene is named only where the DNA matches it firmly. Expanded clones get a size class; other rows say once, few or many, or leave the size out.

v_call	j_call	d_call	clone_size	cdr3_nt	cdr3_aa
TRBV20-1	TRBJ2-1	TRBD2	.	TGCAGTGCTAGTCCTAGCGGGGGCCCTGAGCAGTTCTTC	CSASPSGGPEQFF
TRBV4-1	TRBJ2-2	.	.	TGCGCCAGCAGTCAGCAGGGGCCCGGGGAGCTGTTTTTT	CASSQQGPGELFF
TRBV7-8	TRBJ2-2	.	.	TGTGCCAGCAGCTTAGTCCAGGGGACCGGGGAGCTGTTTTTT	CASSLVQGTGELFF
TRBV5-4	TRBJ2-7	TRBD2	.	TGTGCCAGCAGCCCGGGGGGGGAAGGTAACTACGAGCAGTACTTC	CASSPGGEGNYEQYF
TRBV5-1	TRBJ1-1	.	.	TGCGCCAGCAGTCCGACGCAGGGTTTGAACACTGAAGCTTTCTTT	CASSPTQGLNTEAFF
TRBV18	TRBJ1-1	.	.	TGTGCCAGCTCACCACCGGTGAAGCAGAACACTGAAGCTTTCTTT	CASSPPVKQNTEAFF
TRBV14	TRBJ1-2	.	.	TGTGCCAGCAGCCAAGACCCAGGCTATGGCTACACCTTC	CASSQDPGYGYTF
TRBV6-6	TRBJ1-3	.	.	TGTGCCAGCGCCTACTCTGGAAACACCATATATTTT	CASAYSGNTIYF
TRBV4-1	TRBJ2-7	TRBD1	.	TGCGCCAGCAGCCAAGCAATACAGGGGACCGAGCAGTACTTC	CASSQAIQGTEQYF
TRBV11-3	TRBJ2-1	TRBD2	.	TGTGCCAGCAGCAACGGACTAGCGGGGCATGAGCAGTTCTTC	CASSNGLAGHEQFF
TRBV9	TRBJ2-2	TRBD2	.	TGTGCCAGCGCCGCGGGGGTCGGCACCGGGGAGCTGTTTTTT	CASAAGVGTGELFF
TRBV15	TRBJ1-1	.	.	TGTGCCACCAGTCCCGCGGGCACTGAAGCTTTCTTT	CATSPAGTEAFF
TRBV7-2	TRBJ2-3	TRBD1	few	TGTGCCAGCAGTCGACAGGGTAGTGGTTCAGATACGCAGTATTTT	CASSRQGSGSDTQYF
TRBV6-5	TRBJ1-1	.	.	TGTGCCAGCAGTTCAGGAGGGGTGAACACTGAAGCTTTCTTT	CASSSGGVNTEAFF
TRBV5-1	TRBJ1-1	TRBD1	.	TGCGCCAGCAGCTTGGAACCACAGGGGACGAACACTGAAGCTTTCTTT	CASSLEPQGTNTEAFF
TRBV7-2	TRBJ1-2	TRBD1	once	TGTGCCAGCAGCAGGGGACAGGGACAGGGCTATGGCTACACCTTC	CASSRGQGQGYGYTF
TRBV28	TRBJ1-5	.	few	TGTGCCAGTAACGGGGGGATCAATCAGCCCCAGCATTTT	CASNGGINQPQHF
TRBV5-5	TRBJ2-7	.	.	TGTGCCAGCTCCAACGCAGATAACTACGAGCAGTACTTC	CASSNADNYEQYF
TRBV20-1	TRBJ1-5	.	.	TGCAGTGCTAGTCAAGACAGCCCAAATCAGCCCCAGCATTTT	CSASQDSPNQPQHF
TRBV12-3/TRBV12-4	TRBJ1-1	.	once	TGTGCCAGCAGTTTAGGGCTGAACACTGAAGCTTTCTTT	CASSLGLNTEAFF
TRBV7-8	TRBJ1-3	.	once	TGTGCCAGCAGCTTAGCCCCCGGGTTCGCTGGAAACACCATATATTTT	CASSLAPGFAGNTIYF
TRBV24-1	TRBJ2-1	.	.	TGTGCCACCAGTGACCGATCTAACAGGGATGAGCAGTTCTTC	CATSDRSNRDEQFF
TRBV6-5	TRBJ2-2	TRBD2	.	TGTGCCAGCCGTAGCGGGGGTGGCACCGGGGAGCTGTTTTTT	CASRSGGGTGELFF
TRBV5-4	TRBJ2-2	TRBD1	.	TGTGCCAGCAACACCCGGACAGGGGTGAACACCGGGGAGCTGTTTTTT	CASNTRTGVNTGELFF
TRBV6-5	TRBJ2-5	.	.	TGTGCCACTCATGGGATCGCGGGGATTGAAGAGACCCAGTACTTC	CATHGIAGIEETQYF
TRBV6-6	TRBJ1-1	.	.	TGTGCCAGCAGCCTTGCTCGGGGGAACACTGAAGCTTTCTTT	CASSLARGNTEAFF
TRBV12-3/TRBV12-4	TRBJ1-6	.	.	TGTGCCAGCAGTTCTACAGGGTTTTCACCCCTCCACTTT	CASSSTGFSPLHF
TRBV5-4	TRBJ1-2	.	.	TGTGCCAGCAGGTCCGCAGGGATCTATGGCTACACCTTC	CASRSAGIYGYTF
TRBV3-1/TRBV3-2	TRBJ2-3	.	.	TGTGCCAGCAGCCAAGATGAGAGGAATACGCAGTATTTT	CASSQDERNTQYF
TRBV6-5	TRBJ2-7	TRBD2	.	TGTGCCAGCAGCCCCGGGGGGGTTCCCACCTACGAGCAGTACTTC	CASSPGGVPTYEQYF
TRBV3-1/TRBV3-2	TRBJ1-5	.	.	TGTGCCAGCAGCCAAGGTGTAAATCAGCCCCAGCATTTT	CASSQGVNQPQHF
TRBV30	TRBJ1-6	.	once	TGTGCCTGCTCCCCCGGGAGGGTGGGGAATTCACCCCTCCACTTT	CACSPGRVGNSPLHF
TRBV24-1	TRBJ2-3	TRBD2	.	TGTGCCACCAGTGATCCTAGCGGGGGCCCGGAGACAGATACGCAGTATTTT	CATSDPSGGPETDTQYF
TRBV7-9	TRBJ1-5	TRBD1	.	TGTGCCAGCAGCCTACAGGGGGGGAGTCAGCCCCAGCATTTT	CASSLQGGSQPQHF
TRBV19	TRBJ2-1	TRBD1	.	TGTGCCAGTAGCCGACAGGGCGAGGTGAATGAGCAGTTCTTC	CASSRQGEVNEQFF
TRBV6-1	TRBJ1-5	TRBD1	.	TGTGCCAGCAGTGCGACCACAGGGGCGTCGGGCAATCAGCCCCAGCATTTT	CASSATTGASGNQPQHF
TRBV18	TRBJ2-3	.	.	TGTGCCAGCTCACCACGGATCGAGGTTAATACGCAGTATTTT	CASSPRIEVNTQYF
TRBV5-8	TRBJ1-2	.	few	TGTGCCAGCAGCTTGGTAACAGGGCCCGGGAACTATGGCTACACCTTC	CASSLVTGPGNYGYTF
TRBV7-6	TRBJ2-1	.	.	TGTGCCAGCAGCTTAGTGCACAGGGAATCTGGCGATGAGCAGTTCTTC	CASSLVHRESGDEQFF
TRBV12-3/TRBV12-4	TRBJ2-7	.	.	TGTGCCAGCCGGGCAGGCGGGTACGAGCAGTACTTC	CASRAGGYEQYF
TRBV19	TRBJ2-7	TRBD1	.	TGTGCCAGTAGTATGAGACAGGGGTACGAGCAGTACTTC	CASSMRQGYEQYF
TRBV7-9	TRBJ2-7	.	.	TGTGCCAGCAGCTTAATCGGGTTCGACGAGCAGTACTTC	CASSLIGFDEQYF
TRBV5-1	TRBJ1-4	TRBD1	.	TGCGCCAGCAGAAGTGGTGCGGACAGGGCCGAAAAACTGTTTTTT	CASRSGADRAEKLFF
TRBV24-1	TRBJ2-2	TRBD1	once	TGTGCCACCAGTGATTTGTGGACAGGGAACACCGGGGAGCTGTTTTTT	CATSDLWTGNTGELFF
TRBV5-1	TRBJ2-7	TRBD1	.	TGCGCCAGCCGGGCCAGGGACAGGGTATCTCCCTACGAGCAGTACTTC	CASRARDRVSPYEQYF